The T cell receptor beta chain described here comes from a study of shared clonotypes between healthy human individuals. As for the study in general: Each donor contributed plates that comprised three CD4 naive, three CD4 memory, two CD8 naive and one CD8 memory. Study-wide points: It was observed that 5% to 6% of naive CD4 clonotypes were shared across four donors.

Only CD45RO-negative cells positively selected for CCR7 counted as naive CD8 cells, so terminally differentiated effector memory CD45RA+ cells were excluded. CDR1 is LGHNA and CDR2 is YSLEER in the germline V gene. Deletions cut 0 bases from V and 2 bases from J, with 17 bases between. This CDR3 spans 17 amino acids. Note on this clone: Its antigen is still unknown.

In the authors' workflow: Because ImmunoSEQ provided only junction sequences with no quality scores, the filtering differed. Sequencing was performed with immunoSEQ multiplex PCR; in TCRdb, only in-frame clones are kept and a portion is missing. V and J calls plus clone size are reproduced from that table; the DNA served to infer D and trimming. Seen here are roughly 850,000 clones, about 96% observed once, and the top ten hold over 0.2%. The sequence came from a man younger than 40 in good health. Sequenced sample: naive CD8+ T cells sorted from blood. The V gene is TRBV4-3, the J gene TRBJ2-7; perhaps TRBD2 as D (6 bases). DNA for the CDR3: TGCGCCAGCAGCCAAGAAGGGCGGGACGGTGGAACCTACGAGCAGTACTTC. It codes for CASSQEGRDGGTYEQYF.